These 24 T cell receptor beta chains originate from one sample sequenced in a study of shared T cell receptors in the human thymus. TCRdb's copy holds only in-frame clones and misses some; the assay was immunoSEQ multiplex PCR. The table lists more than 300,000 clones, 85% to 95% of them singletons. The sequenced material came from thymocytes. The source of these receptors is a human donor.

Details on this clone: Because the CDR3's place on the DNA is in doubt, the DNA is left out and the CDR3 is given as listed by TCRdb. The chain joins TRBV30 to TRBJ1-2. Germline V gene lookup returns CDR1 GTSNPN and CDR2 SVGIG (reference sequence). The CDR3 is 12 residues long, counting both termini. The CDR3 reads CAWAWATGTADF.

V usage is TRBV5-1 and J usage is TRBJ1-1; D is unresolved. The CDR3 consists of 15 residues. Trimming shortened V by 2 bases and J by 6 bases, and 17 bases separated the two germline ends. Looked up from germline, CDR1 is SGHRS and CDR2 is YFSETQ. CDR3 coding DNA: TGCGCCAGCAGCTTCCTCACCGCTCCAGGTTCTGAAGCTTTCTTT. Translating it yields CASSFLTAPGSEAFF.

The chain employs TRBV4-3 and TRBJ2-1; perhaps TRBD2 as D (5 bases). Germline lookup yields CDR1 LGHNA and CDR2 YSLEER. Trimming shortened V by 4 bases and J by 9 bases, and 19 bases separated the two germline ends. The CDR3 sequence is 15 residues long. The CDR3 reads CASSRRSGLETEQFF. CDR3 coding DNA: TGCGCCAGCAGCCGACGGAGCGGCCTAGAGACTGAGCAGTTCTTC.

This rearrangement joins TRBV18 to TRBJ2-7; 15 bases map to TRBD2. The germline CDR1 and CDR2 sequences are KGHSH and LQKENI. The CDR3 spans 16 residues. V lost 3 bases, J lost 5 bases, and 5 bases stayed unmatched. Here the CDR3 DNA reads TGTGCCAGCTCACCGGGACTAGCGGGAGGTCTCGACGAGCAGTACTTC. This encodes CASSPGLAGGLDEQYF.

This sequence joins TRBV28 and TRBJ1-3; the D gene is possibly TRBD1 (5 bases). The CDR3 is 20 residues long. Germline CDR1 reads MDHEN; CDR2 reads SYDVKM. The V and J ends lost 6 bases and 6 bases respectively, with 33 bases between them. CDR3 region: CASSRAMLGFFLKGENTIYF. The CDR3 DNA follows: TGTGCCAGCAGCCGCGCCATGCTAGGATTTTTCCTAAAAGGGGAAAACACCATATATTTT.

This clone was observed a handful of times. The chain has TRBV28 and TRBJ1-3; TRBD1 matches 8 bases. V gave up 10 bases and J gave up 5 bases; unmatched junction bases: 10. This CDR3 has 14 amino acids. CDR1 MDHEN and CDR2 SYDVKM come from the germline V gene. The CDR3 nucleotides read TGTGCCACCACATGGACAGGGACTCGAAACACCATATATTTT. Amino acid sequence: CATTWTGTRNTIYF.

This sequence joins TRBV7-2 and TRBJ2-1, with TRBD2 matching over 10 bases. The V segment lost 4 bases and the J segment 6 bases; nucleotides outside the gene matches: 12. The CDR3 sequence is 17 residues long. Germline V gene data show CDR1 as SGHTA and CDR2 as FQGNSA. The CDR3 DNA follows: TGTGCCAGCAGCTCCCCTAGCGGGAGTCCCCCCAGCAATGAGCAGTTCTTC. It codes for CASSSPSGSPPSNEQFF. The full variable domain, with the rest looked up from reference TRBV7-2 and TRBJ2-1, is GAGVSQSPSNKVTEKGKDVELRCDPISGHTALYWYRQSLGQGLEFLIYFQGNSAPDKSGLPSDRFSAERTGGSVSTLTIQRTQQEDSAVYLCASSSPSGSPPSNEQFFGPGTRLTVL.

The rearrangement links TRBV5-1 to TRBJ2-2, with 9 positions matching TRBD2. This CDR3 is 16 amino acids long. CDR1 and CDR2 (germline): SGHRS, YFSETQ. V lost 4 bases and J lost 3; bases outside the gene matches: 7. The CDR3 loop reads CASSRGAGGHTGELFF. The CDR3 DNA reads TGCGCCAGCAGCCGCGGGGCGGGAGGGCACACCGGGGAGCTGTTTTTT.

The V gene is TRBV5-8, the J gene TRBJ2-7; 9 bases agree with TRBD1. The CDR3 is made up of 18 amino acids. Trimming removed 0 bases from V and 0 bases from J; junction bases left unmatched: 10. From germline, CDR1 is SGHTS and CDR2 YDEGEE. CDR3 sequence reads: CASSLEGQTGGISYEQYF. CDR3 in DNA: TGTGCCAGCAGCTTGGAGGGGCAGACAGGGGGTATCTCCTACGAGCAGTACTTC.

V is TRBV5-6 and J is TRBJ1-3; 8 bases map to TRBD1. This CDR3 spans 17 amino acids. J lost 4 bases, V lost 2 bases, and 11 bases had no gene match. The V gene's germline CDR1 is SGHDT and CDR2 YYEEEE. CDR3 loop: CASSFKLDRGGGNTIYF. In DNA form, the CDR3 reads TGTGCCAGCAGCTTTAAACTTGACAGGGGAGGAGGAAACACCATATATTTT.

The chain uses TRBV27 and TRBJ1-3; D may be TRBD1 (5 bases). Per the germline V gene, CDR1 is MNHEY and CDR2 is SMNVEV (reference sequence). Between the trimmed V and J ends, which lost 3 bases and 0 bases, there was a span of 15 bases. CDR3 length: 17 amino acids. CDR3 coding DNA: TGTGCCAGCAGTTTTCAGGGTCCGCACCTCTCTGGAAACACCATATATTTT. This sequence encodes CASSFQGPHLSGNTIYF.

CDR3: CASSRDFSSGNTIYF. The CDR3 DNA reads as TGTGCCAGTAGCCGGGACTTTTCCTCTGGAAACACCATATATTTT. V usage is TRBV19 and J usage is TRBJ1-3; the D gene is possibly TRBD1 (5 bases). The V end lost 6 bases, the J end lost 0 bases, and 12 bases lay between the germline ends. Germline V lookup: CDR1 LNHDA, CDR2 SQIVND (reference sequence). The CDR3 is 15 residues long.

The chain joins TRBV28 to TRBJ1-4; the D is unclear. V dropped 5 bases and J dropped 0 bases, with 16 bases sitting between them. This CDR3 region has 17 residues. CDR1 MDHEN and CDR2 SYDVKM come from the germline V gene. The CDR3 bases are TGTGCCAGCAGTCCCTTGTACAGAGATGCAACTAATGAAAAACTGTTTTTT. Amino acids: CASSPLYRDATNEKLFF.

The CDR3 reads CASSQDGVETQYF. As DNA, the CDR3 is TGCGCCAGCAGCCAAGACGGGGTGGAGACCCAGTACTTC. The chain has TRBV4-3 and TRBJ2-5, with D perhaps matching TRBD2 (5 bases). V dropped 0 bases and J dropped 5 bases, with 7 bases sitting between them. This CDR3 is 13 amino acids long. The germline V gene has CDR1 LGHNA and CDR2 YSLEER.

The chain combines TRBV18 with TRBJ1-5; 7 bases align to TRBD1. J lost 0 bases, V lost 3 bases, and 8 bases had no gene match. The CDR3 length is 17 residues. Germline CDR1 is KGHSH and CDR2 is LQKENI. CDR3 sequence: CASSPTVQGGSNQPQHF. The CDR3 nucleotides are TGTGCCAGCTCACCTACCGTGCAGGGGGGTAGCAATCAGCCCCAGCATTTT.

The rearrangement uses TRBV6-5 and TRBJ1-3, with unresolved D. Germline V gene sequence: CDR1 MNHEY, CDR2 SVGAGI. V gave up 10 bases and J gave up 0 bases, with 10 bases separating them. The CDR3 length is 13 residues. CDR3 DNA: TGTGCCACCAGCCGAATCTCTGGAAACACCATATATTTT. Translating gives CATSRISGNTIYF.

The chain couples TRBV14 to TRBJ1-3, with TRBD1 matching over 9 bases. The V and J ends lost 2 bases and 3 bases, in that order; junction bases with no gene match: 14. This CDR3 region has 19 residues. CDR1 and CDR2 from the germline V gene are SGHDN and FVKESK. The CDR3 DNA sequence: TGTGCCAGCAGCCAATTATGGGACAGGGAACATTCGTTTGGAAACACCATATATTTT. Protein: CASSQLWDREHSFGNTIYF.

The genes are TRBV9 and TRBJ1-4; 9 bases fit TRBD1. CDR3 length: 16 residues. Trimming cost V 4 bases and J 0 bases; bases outside gene matches: 4. Germline-derived CDR1 and CDR2 are SGDLS and YYNGEE. The CDR3 DNA is TGTGCCAGCAGCACAAGACAGGGGGCAACTAATGAAAAACTGTTTTTT. As protein: CASSTRQGATNEKLFF.

The V and J genes are TRBV6-5 and TRBJ2-7, with a possible D match to TRBD2 (6 bases). Germline V gives CDR1 MNHEY, CDR2 SVGAGI. The CDR3 has 16 residues. V lost 1 base, J lost 7 bases, and 20 bases lay in between. The CDR3: CASSYWPGLTTGEQYF. The CDR3 DNA sequence: TGTGCCAGCAGTTACTGGCCGGGACTTACTACCGGGGAGCAGTACTTC.

The chain employs TRBV4-1 and TRBJ2-7; D is uncertain. V lost 0 bases, J lost 5 bases, and 17 bases lay in between. Per germline, CDR1 MGHRA and CDR2 YSYEKL. The CDR3 contains 16 residues. The CDR3 bases are TGCGCCAGCAGCCAAGATCGGCAGGCAAGCCCCCACGAGCAGTACTTC. Translated, it gives CASSQDRQASPHEQYF.

The chain recombines TRBV21-1 with TRBJ2-7; the D call in the table, TRBD2, was not verified against the DNA. The closer fit of TRBJ2-1 to the DNA end suggests the J call may be wrong. TRBV21-1 is classified as a pseudogene. The CDR3 has 16 residues. The CDR3 here is CASSRTSGRAMYEQFF. The CDR3, as DNA: TGTGCCAGCAGCAGAACTAGCGGGAGGGCTATGTATGAGCAGTTCTTC.

V is TRBV28 and J is TRBJ2-4, with a possible D match to TRBD1 (6 bases). Looked up from germline, CDR1 is MDHEN and CDR2 is SYDVKM. The CDR3 is 16 residues long. V was shortened by 5 bases and J by 6 bases, with 20 bases between the two germline ends. Written as DNA, the CDR3 is TGTGCCAGCAGTCCCCGACAGGCCCCTCGGAGAAACATTCAGTACTTC. Amino acids: CASSPRQAPRRNIQYF.

The chain combines TRBV6-5 with TRBJ2-7; D remains ambiguous. V dropped 6 bases and J dropped 7 bases, with 13 bases sitting between them. The CDR3 length is 12 residues. Germline loops: CDR1 MNHEY, CDR2 SVGAGI. CDR3 nucleotide sequence: TGTGCCAGCAGACCAACGGAAGAGGAGCAGTACTTC. Translated: CASRPTEEEQYF.

This chain connects TRBV18 to TRBJ2-3, with D tentatively TRBD1 (6 bases). V was cut by 3 bases and J by 1 base, with 11 bases left in between. The CDR3 is 15 residues long. Germline CDR1 is KGHSH and CDR2 is LQKENI. In DNA form, the CDR3 reads TGTGCCAGCTCACCCGACAGGAAACGCACAGATACGCAGTATTTT. This gives the protein CASSPDRKRTDTQYF.